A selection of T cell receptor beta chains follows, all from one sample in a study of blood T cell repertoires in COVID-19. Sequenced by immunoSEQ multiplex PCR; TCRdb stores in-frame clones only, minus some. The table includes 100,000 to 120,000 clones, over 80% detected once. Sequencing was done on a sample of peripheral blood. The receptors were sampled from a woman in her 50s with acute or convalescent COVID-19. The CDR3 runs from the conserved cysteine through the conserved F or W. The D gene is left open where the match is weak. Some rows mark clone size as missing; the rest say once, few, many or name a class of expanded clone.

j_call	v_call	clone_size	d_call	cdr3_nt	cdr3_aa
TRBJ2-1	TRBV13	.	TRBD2	TGTGCCAGCAGCCAAACGGGACTAGCGGGAGATGAGCAGTTCTTC	CASSQTGLAGDEQFF
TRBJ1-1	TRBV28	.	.	TGTGCCAGCAGCCCGGGGTTCAGTCGGGTAGCTTTCTTT	CASSPGFSRVAFF
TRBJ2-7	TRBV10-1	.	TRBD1	TGCGCCAGCAGTGTATCAGGGGGCGAGCAGTACTTC	CASSVSGGEQYF
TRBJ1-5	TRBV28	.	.	TGTGCCAGCAGTCTAAGACAGAACAATCAGCCCCAGCATTTT	CASSLRQNNQPQHF
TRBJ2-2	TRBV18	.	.	TGTGCCAGCTCACCATCCAGGGTACCGGCGAACACCGGGGAGCTGTTTTTT	CASSPSRVPANTGELFF
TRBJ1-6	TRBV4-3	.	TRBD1	TGCGCCAGCAGCCAAGCAGGGACAGGGGGATCACCCCTCCACTTT	CASSQAGTGGSPLHF
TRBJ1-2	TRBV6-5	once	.	TGTGCCACCCTCAGTGGGGCGGAAGGCTACACCTTC	CATLSGAEGYTF
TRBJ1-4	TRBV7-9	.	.	TGTGCCAGCAGCCCAATGGAGGGTACACTGTTTTTT	CASSPMEGTLFF
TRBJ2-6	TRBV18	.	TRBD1	TGTGCCAGCTCAACCCGCCGGTCGATGACAGGGACGTTCCTCTCTGGGGCCAACGTCCTGACTTTC	CASSTRRSMTGTFLSGANVLTF
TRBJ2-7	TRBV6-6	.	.	TGTGCCAGCAGTTACGGTACGGGTCGGGAATCCTACGAGCAGTACTTC	CASSYGTGRESYEQYF
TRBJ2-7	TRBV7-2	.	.	TGTGCCAGCAGCTCCCGACAGTTCTACGAGCAGTACTTC	CASSSRQFYEQYF
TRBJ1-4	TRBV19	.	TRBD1	TGTGCCAGTACTCAAGGGGGCATAACAGGTGGAACCCCTTCGGATGAAAAACTGTTTTTT	CASTQGGITGGTPSDEKLFF
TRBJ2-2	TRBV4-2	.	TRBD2	TGTGCCAGCAGCCAAGGGAGCGGGGTAGATTTGAGGGGTTGGGCCGGGGAGCTGTTTTTT	CASSQGSGVDLRGWAGELFF
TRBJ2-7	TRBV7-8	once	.	TGTGCCAGCAGCCGTAACTACGAGCAGTACTTC	CASSRNYEQYF
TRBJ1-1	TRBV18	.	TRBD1	TGTGCCACCACAGGGGGTCTGGGCACTGAAGCTTTCTTT	CATTGGLGTEAFF
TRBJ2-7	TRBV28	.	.	TGTGCCAGCAGTCTACCCAGGGCAGAGGCCTACGAGCAGTACTTC	CASSLPRAEAYEQYF
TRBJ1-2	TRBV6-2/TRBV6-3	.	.	TGTGCCAGCAGTTACTGGGCCCTAGGAGGGCATGGCTACACCTTC	CASSYWALGGHGYTF
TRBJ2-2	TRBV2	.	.	TGTGCCAGCAGTATAGTCGGGGAGCTGTTTTTT	CASSIVGELFF